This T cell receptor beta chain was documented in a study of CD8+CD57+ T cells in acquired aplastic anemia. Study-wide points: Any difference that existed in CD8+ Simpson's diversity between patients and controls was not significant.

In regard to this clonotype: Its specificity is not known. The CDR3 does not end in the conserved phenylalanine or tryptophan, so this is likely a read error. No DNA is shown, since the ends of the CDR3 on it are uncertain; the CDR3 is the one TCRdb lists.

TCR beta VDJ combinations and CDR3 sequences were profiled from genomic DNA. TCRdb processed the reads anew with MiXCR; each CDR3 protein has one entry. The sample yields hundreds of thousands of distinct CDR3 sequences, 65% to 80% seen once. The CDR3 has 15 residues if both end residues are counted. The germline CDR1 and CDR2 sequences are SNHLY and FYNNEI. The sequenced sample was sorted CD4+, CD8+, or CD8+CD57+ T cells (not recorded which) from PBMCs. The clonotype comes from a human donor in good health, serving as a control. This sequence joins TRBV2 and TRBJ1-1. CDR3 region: CASSVGTRIKAFSLQ.